This T cell receptor (beta chain) comes out of a study of regulatory T cells in long-lasting Graves disease. The study, taken as a whole, reports: Not thyroid tissue but only peripheral blood was studied.

Trimming removed 6 bases from V and 5 bases from J; junction bases left unmatched: 10. Germline CDR1 DFQATT, CDR2 SNEGSKA (reference sequence). The CDR3 spans 14 residues. Building of the TCR beta libraries involved iRepertoire HTBI primers and Arm-PCR of CDR3 regions. A single record per CDR3 protein comes from TCRdb applying MiXCR to the multiplex PCR reads. The table records around 460,000 distinct CDR3 sequences, approximately 14% of them present only once. At least ten counts were recorded for this clonotype. Its target is not known. Time point denoted: newly diagnosed GD, antithyroid drugs for less than 3 months. Preparation of the TCR library used RNA extracted from PBMCs. The data also belong to a second study, concerning T cells in Graves' hyperthyroidism and ophthalmopathy. From that report: TCR CDR3 regions were first amplified by RT-PCR with HTBI primers.

The sequences come from peripheral blood mononuclear cells (PBMCs), collected at new diagnosis, from a patient treated with antithyroid drugs. The chain employs TRBV20-1 and TRBJ2-7; 10 bases are a match to TRBD1. The receptor comes from a woman aged 50 to 65 with Graves disease. The CDR3 protein is CSASPPGQGNEQYF. CDR3 DNA sequence: TGCAGTGCCAGCCCCCCGGGACAGGGGAACGAGCAGTACTTC.